The text below deals with one T cell receptor beta chain. Original handling: Junction-only sequences without quality scores came from ImmunoSEQ, so filtering differed. The protocol was immunoSEQ multiplex PCR, while the TCRdb copy is restricted to in-frame clones and leaves out a portion. The V and J calls and clone size are taken from that table; D and trimming were inferred from the DNA. The profile shows about 2.3 million clones, 85% to 95% of them singletons. The data derive from a study of shared clonotypes between healthy human individuals. The wider study: Each donor contributed plates that comprised three CD4 naive, three CD4 memory, two CD8 naive and one CD8 memory.

J gave up 0 bases and V 7 bases, and 6 bases lay outside the gene matches. This CDR3 has 14 residues. Per the germline V gene, CDR1 is SQVTM and CDR2 is ANQGSEA. Sequenced material: naive CD4+ T cells from PBMCs. Subset meaning: CD45RA+ positively selected. This rearrangement joins TRBV29-1 to TRBJ1-2; 9 nucleotides align to TRBD1. The clonotype originates from a man between 18 and 29 years old in good health. Some clones in this sample may be carry-over from other donors' samples. CDR3 amino acids: CSATTGGTNYGYTF. In DNA, the CDR3 is TGCAGCGCTACGACAGGGGGAACTAACTATGGCTACACCTTC.